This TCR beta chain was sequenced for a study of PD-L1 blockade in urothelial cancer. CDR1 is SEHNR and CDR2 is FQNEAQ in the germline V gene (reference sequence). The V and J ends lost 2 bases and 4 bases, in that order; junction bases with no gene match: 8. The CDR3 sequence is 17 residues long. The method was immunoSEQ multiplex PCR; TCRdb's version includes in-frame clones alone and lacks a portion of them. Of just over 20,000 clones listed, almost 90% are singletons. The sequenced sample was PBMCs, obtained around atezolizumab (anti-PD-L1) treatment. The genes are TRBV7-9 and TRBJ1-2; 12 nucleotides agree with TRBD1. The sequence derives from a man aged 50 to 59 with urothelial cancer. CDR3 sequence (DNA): TGTGCCAGCAGCTTAACCCCCGGGACAGGGGGCGGCTATGGCTACACCTTC. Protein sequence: CASSLTPGTGGGYGYTF.